These 21 T cell receptor beta chains share one sample of origin, sequenced in a study of blood T cells in healthy people across ages. PCR was performed a second time for roughly 7 to 12 cycles using a sample-barcoded 5' primer and a J-beta primer mix. TCRdb reprocessed the 5' RACE reads via MiXCR and lists one record per CDR3 protein. The table includes about 1.6 million distinct CDR3 sequences, roughly a third detected once. Sequenced: blood. Source of these receptors: a woman in her 30s in good health.

This chain links TRBV3-1 with TRBJ2-5; D possibly corresponds to TRBD1 (5 bases). V dropped 5 bases and J dropped 4 bases, with 14 bases sitting between them. The CDR3 extends over 14 amino acids. Germline-derived CDR1 and CDR2 are LGHDT and YNNKEL (reference sequence). CDR3 DNA sequence: TGTGCCAGCAGCTTGGCAGGGAAATCAGAGACCCAGTACTTC. This codes for CASSLAGKSETQYF.

At least ten counts were recorded for this clonotype. This chain links TRBV4-1 with TRBJ2-7, with D possibly TRBD2 on 6 matching bases. The CDR3 loop spans 17 amino acids. V lost 1 base to trimming and J lost 0 bases, with 16 bases between them. From germline, CDR1 is MGHRA and CDR2 YSYEKL. The DNA for the CDR3 is TGCGCCAGCAGCCAAGCCCCACGGACTATGGGCTCCTACGAGCAGTACTTC. It yields the protein CASSQAPRTMGSYEQYF.

V is TRBV25-1 and J is TRBJ2-3; TRBD2 aligns across 9 bases. V dropped 1 base and J dropped 2; count of bases not matched to a gene: 4. The CDR3 extends over 16 amino acids. CDR1 and CDR2 from the germline V gene are MGHDK and SYGVNS. CDR3 nucleotide sequence: TGTGCCAGCAGTGAATCGCTAGCGGGGCCCACAGATACGCAGTATTTT. Its translation is CASSESLAGPTDTQYF.

As regards this clonotype: Compared with germline, one end of the junction differs, possibly owing to a read error. The rearrangement uses TRBV7-2 and TRBJ2-3; TRBD2 aligns across 14 bases. This CDR3 comprises 19 residues. Germline V gives CDR1 SGHTA, CDR2 FQGNSA. DNA of the CDR3: TGTGCCAGCAGCTTAGGGGGTCGGACTAGCGGGAGGCGGGCAGATGCGCAGTATTTT. It yields the protein CASSLGGRTSGRRADAQYF.

In this sample, this clonotype turned up a few times. This sequence joins TRBV7-6 and TRBJ1-6; D is possibly TRBD1 (5 bases). The germline CDR1 and CDR2 sequences are SGHVS and FNYEAQ. The CDR3 contains 13 residues. The germline V and J ends were trimmed by 2 bases and 16 bases, with 15 bases remaining between them. The CDR3 DNA reads TGTGCCAGCAGCTTATTTAGGGACCAGAAACTCCACTTT. It yields the protein CASSLFRDQKLHF.

The genes are TRBV7-9 and TRBJ2-4; weak D call: TRBD1 (5 bases). V lost 5 bases and J lost 3, with 20 bases in between. Germline-derived CDR1 and CDR2 are SEHNR and FQNEAQ (reference sequence). The length of the CDR3 is 17 residues. This CDR3 is CASSLTPRVKGKNIQYF. The CDR3 nucleotides are TGTGCCAGCAGCCTTACCCCCAGGGTTAAGGGCAAAAACATTCAGTACTTC. Complete variable domain (other parts from reference TRBV7-9 and TRBJ2-4): DTGVSQNPRHKITKRGQNVTFRCDPISEHNRLYWYRQTLGQGPEFLTYFQNEAQLEKSRLLSDRFSAERPKGSFSTLEIQRTEQGDSAMYLCASSLTPRVKGKNIQYFGAGTRLSVL.

V usage is TRBV9 and J usage is TRBJ2-5; D gene uncertain. The CDR3 has 14 amino acids. V was pared by 0 bases and J by 1 base, with 7 bases between. Germline CDR1 and CDR2: SGDLS and YYNGEE. CDR3 amino acids: CASSVDVLQETQYF. CDR3 coding DNA: TGTGCCAGCAGCGTAGACGTCCTCCAAGAGACCCAGTACTTC.

In its sample, this clonotype was seen a few times. The genes are TRBV9 and TRBJ2-3; D tentatively fits TRBD1 or TRBD2 (5 bases each). The CDR3 consists of 15 residues. Germline V lookup: CDR1 SGDLS, CDR2 YYNGEE. Deletions cut 2 bases from V and 2 bases from J, with 12 bases between. CDR3 protein: CASSVGGAVTDTQYF. CDR3 DNA sequence: TGTGCCAGCAGCGTTGGGGGAGCAGTCACAGATACGCAGTATTTT.

The chain uses TRBV27 and TRBJ1-2, with 10 bases that match TRBD1. CDR1 and CDR2 (germline): MNHEY, SMNVEV (reference sequence). The junction had 9 bases not matched to a gene; V was cut back by 4 bases and J by 7 bases. The CDR3 contains 15 residues. The CDR3 DNA is TGTGCCAGCAGTTCCGGGACAGGGGATCTAATTGGCTACACCTTC. Encoded protein: CASSSGTGDLIGYTF.

The chain joins TRBV27 to TRBJ1-4, with 9 bases that match TRBD1. This CDR3 spans 20 amino acids. Trimming at V came to 5 bases and at J to 2 bases, leaving 18 bases not matched to a gene. CDR1 is MNHEY and CDR2 is SMNVEV in the germline V gene (reference sequence). DNA of the CDR3: TGTGCCAGCAGTCGAACAGGGGGCGCAGGGACCATCGGGACTAATGAAAAACTGTTTTTT. This translates into CASSRTGGAGTIGTNEKLFF.

For this clonotype: Without the conserved terminal phenylalanine or tryptophan, this CDR3 likely stems from a read error. CDR3 DNA sequence: TGTGCCAGCAGCCCGGACAGCTATAGCAATCAGCCCCAGCATTGT. Protein sequence: CASSPDSYSNQPQHC. This chain uses TRBV4-2 with TRBJ1-5; D might be TRBD1 (6 bases). The V end lost 4 bases, the J end lost 0 bases, and 10 bases lay between the germline ends. Germline CDR1 reads LGHNA; CDR2 reads YNFKEQ. The CDR3 is 15 residues long.

This clonotype was seen ten or more times. The CDR3 DNA follows: TGTGCCATCAGTGACCTGGGTGGGGAAACCCTGAGTGATGGCTACACCTTC. Translated: CAISDLGGETLSDGYTF. The chain has TRBV10-3 and TRBJ1-2, with D hard to call. The germline CDR1 and CDR2 sequences are ENHRY and SYGVKD. This CDR3 contains 17 residues. V shed 3 bases and J shed 6 bases, with 23 bases lying between them.

V is TRBV21-1 and J is TRBJ2-4; TRBD2, the D gene given by the table, was not confirmed from the DNA. The J call may be wrong; the DNA end is better matched by TRBJ2-7. TRBV21-1 is recorded as a pseudogene. The CDR3 contains 12 residues. Here the CDR3 DNA reads TGTGCCAGCAGATCCCACTGGCGCGAGCAGTACTTC. Amino acids: CASRSHWREQYF.

This clonotype was found many times. V gene TRBV29-1 combines with J gene TRBJ2-3; D unresolved. Trimming took 8 bases from V and 0 from J, leaving 15 bases between them. The CDR3 extends over 14 amino acids. CDR1 is SQVTM, CDR2 ANQGSEA, per germline. The CDR3 loop reads CSFGESRSTDTQYF. The CDR3 nucleotides are TGCAGCTTCGGCGAAAGTCGTAGCACAGATACGCAGTATTTT.

Only a few counts were recorded for this clonotype. The gene calls are TRBV5-1 and TRBJ2-3; TRBD2 might be the D (5 bases). V was trimmed by 4 bases and J by 6 bases, leaving 12 bases between them. This CDR3 spans 13 amino acids. Looked up from germline, CDR1 is SGHRS and CDR2 is YFSETQ. Written as DNA, the CDR3 is TGCGCCAGCAGCCCCAACGAGCGGGATACGCAGTATTTT. It codes for CASSPNERDTQYF.

This clonotype was counted ten times or more. This sequence joins TRBV7-9 and TRBJ1-2; 9 bases are a match to TRBD1. The CDR3 has 14 residues. J was trimmed by 7 bases and V by 3 bases; bases with no gene match: 6. The germline V gene has CDR1 SEHNR and CDR2 FQNEAQ (reference sequence). The CDR3 coding sequence is TGTGCCAGCAGCTTGTCGGACAGGGGTGGTGGCTACACCTTC. This gives the protein CASSLSDRGGGYTF.

This chain connects TRBV27 to TRBJ2-7; possible D gene TRBD1, 6 bases. The V gene's germline CDR1 is MNHEY and CDR2 SMNVEV (reference sequence). The CDR3 spans 14 residues. V was trimmed by 3 bases and J by 5 bases, leaving 14 bases between them. CDR3 nucleotide sequence: TGTGCCAGCAGTTTCTCCGTACAGGGAAACGAGCAGTACTTC. It specifies CASSFSVQGNEQYF.

The CDR3 here is CASSLRQGDSQETQYF. Here the CDR3 DNA reads TGTGCCAGCAGCTTGAGACAGGGTGACAGCCAAGAGACCCAGTACTTC. This chain connects TRBV7-7 to TRBJ2-5; the match to TRBD1 covers 7 bases. Unmatched junction bases numbered 8, after V lost 3 bases and J lost 1 base. The length of the CDR3 is 16 residues. The germline V gene encodes CDR1 SSHAT and CDR2 FNYEAQ (reference sequence). Drawing the rest from reference TRBV7-7 and TRBJ2-5, the complete variable domain is GAGVSQSPRYKVTKRGQDVTLRCDPISSHATLYWYQQALGQGPEFLTYFNYEAQPDKSGLPSDRFSAERPEGSISTLTIQRTEQRDSAMYRCASSLRQGDSQETQYFGPGTRLLVL.

This chain links TRBV2 with TRBJ2-4, with D possibly matching TRBD2 (6 bases). Near its end, the DNA agrees better with TRBJ2-7, so the J call may be wrong. Germline loops: CDR1 SNHLY, CDR2 FYNNEI. CDR3 length equals 14 residues. The CDR3: CASSVLVGGYEQYF. The CDR3 DNA sequence: TGTGCCAGCAGTGTGCTAGTGGGGGGCTACGAGCAGTACTTC.

This clonotype was counted a few times. A much larger clone sits a single nucleotide away, making a read error possible. The V gene is TRBV6-1, the J gene TRBJ2-6; D is possibly TRBD1 (5 bases). Germline values: CDR1 MNHNS, CDR2 SASEGT. The CDR3 is 15 residues long. CDR3 amino acids: CASRTGSSGANVRTF. CDR3 DNA sequence: TGTGCCAGCCGAACAGGAAGCTCTGGGGCCAACGTCCGGACTTTC.

The chain has TRBV7-9 and TRBJ2-1; 7 bases are a match to TRBD2. The CDR3 covers 16 residues. With 1 base clipped from V and 8 bases from J, the junction kept 11 bases outside the gene matches. Germline V CDR1 and CDR2: SEHNR, FQNEAQ (reference sequence). The chain's CDR3 is CASSLGASGPLDEQFF. The CDR3 DNA reads as TGTGCCAGCAGCTTAGGGGCTAGCGGTCCCCTTGATGAGCAGTTCTTC.